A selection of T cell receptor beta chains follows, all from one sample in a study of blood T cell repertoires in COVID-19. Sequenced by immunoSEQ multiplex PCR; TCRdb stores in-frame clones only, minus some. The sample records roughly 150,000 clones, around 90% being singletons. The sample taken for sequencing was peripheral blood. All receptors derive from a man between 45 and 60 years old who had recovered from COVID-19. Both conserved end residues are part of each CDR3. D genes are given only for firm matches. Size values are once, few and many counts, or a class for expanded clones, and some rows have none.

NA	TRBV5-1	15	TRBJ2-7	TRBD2	CASSLGTSGTYEQYF	TGCGCCAGCAGCTTGGGGACTAGCGGAACCTACGAGCAGTACTTC
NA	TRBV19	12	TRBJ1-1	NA	CASRQMNTEAFF	TGTGCCAGTAGACAGATGAACACTGAAGCTTTCTTT
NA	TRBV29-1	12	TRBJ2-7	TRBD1	CSVRQGGLEQYF	TGCAGCGTTCGACAGGGTGGTCTGGAGCAGTACTTC
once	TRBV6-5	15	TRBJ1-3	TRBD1	CASSFDRDPGNTIYF	TGTGCCAGCAGTTTCGACAGGGACCCTGGAAACACCATATATTTT
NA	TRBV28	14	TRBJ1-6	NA	CASSWGGPNSPLHF	TGTGCCAGCAGTTGGGGGGGCCCTAATTCACCCCTCCACTTT
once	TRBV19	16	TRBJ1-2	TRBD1	CASIDWTGKVGYGYTF	TGTGCCAGTATTGACTGGACAGGGAAAGTGGGCTATGGCTACACCTTC
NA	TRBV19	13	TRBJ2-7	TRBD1	CASREDRGSKQYF	TGTGCCAGTCGGGAGGACAGGGGTAGCAAGCAGTACTTC
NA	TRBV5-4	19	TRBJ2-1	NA	CASSSEPGSGGAPYNEQFF	TGTGCCAGCAGCTCTGAACCAGGGTCGGGCGGAGCTCCCTACAATGAGCAGTTCTTC
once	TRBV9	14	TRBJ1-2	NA	CASSVLDSLYGYTF	TGTGCCAGCAGCGTTTTGGACAGCTTATATGGCTACACCTTC
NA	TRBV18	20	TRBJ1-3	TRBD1	CASSPVSTAGQPSSGNTIYF	TGTGCCAGCTCACCAGTTTCAACGGCGGGACAGCCTTCCTCTGGAAACACCATATATTTT
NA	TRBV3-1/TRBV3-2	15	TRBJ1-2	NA	CASSQAGETNYGYTF	TGTGCCAGCAGCCAAGCGGGGGAGACTAACTATGGCTACACCTTC
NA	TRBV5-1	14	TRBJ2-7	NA	CASSLDSPSYEQYF	TGCGCCAGCAGCTTGGATTCTCCGTCCTACGAGCAGTACTTC
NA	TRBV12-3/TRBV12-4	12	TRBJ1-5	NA	CASSLNYQPQHF	TGTGCCAGCAGCCTAAATTATCAGCCCCAGCATTTT
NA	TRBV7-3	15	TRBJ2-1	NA	CASSLRDSRYNEQFF	TGTGCCAGCAGCCTCCGGGACTCCCGATACAATGAGCAGTTCTTC
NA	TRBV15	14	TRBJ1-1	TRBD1	CATSADRGNTEAFF	TGTGCCACCAGCGCCGACAGGGGGAACACTGAAGCTTTCTTT
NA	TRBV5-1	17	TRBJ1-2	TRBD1	CASSLAVTGTGGNGYTF	TGCGCCAGCAGCTTGGCCGTCACCGGGACAGGGGGCAATGGCTACACCTTC
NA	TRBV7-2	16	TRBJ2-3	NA	CASSLVTGGRPDTQYF	TGTGCCAGCAGCTTAGTCACCGGGGGTCGTCCAGATACGCAGTATTTT
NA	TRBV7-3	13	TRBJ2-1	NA	CASSLGLNNEQFF	TGTGCCAGCAGCTTAGGCTTGAACAATGAGCAGTTCTTC
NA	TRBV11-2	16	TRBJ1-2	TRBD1	CASSLESRQGGYGYTF	TGTGCCAGCAGCTTAGAATCGAGACAGGGCGGCTATGGCTACACCTTC
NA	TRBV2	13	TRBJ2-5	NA	CASSRTRGETQYF	TGTGCCAGCAGTCGTACCAGGGGAGAGACCCAGTACTTC
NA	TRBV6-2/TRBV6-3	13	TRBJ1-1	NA	CASSTTENTEAFF	TGTGCCAGCAGTACGACAGAGAACACTGAAGCTTTCTTT
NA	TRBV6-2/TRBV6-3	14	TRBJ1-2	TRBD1	CASSYLGQGPGYTF	TGTGCCAGCAGTTACCTGGGACAGGGGCCTGGCTACACCTTC
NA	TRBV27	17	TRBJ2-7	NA	CASSLVLSQGGPGEQYF	TGTGCCAGCAGTTTAGTTCTGTCTCAGGGAGGACCGGGCGAGCAGTACTTC
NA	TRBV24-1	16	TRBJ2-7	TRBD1	CATSDPGQGAGNEQYF	TGTGCCACCAGTGATCCGGGACAGGGGGCCGGGAACGAGCAGTACTTC
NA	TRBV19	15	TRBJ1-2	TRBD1	CASSTFDREVYGYTF	TGTGCCAGTAGTACCTTCGACAGGGAAGTATATGGCTACACCTTC
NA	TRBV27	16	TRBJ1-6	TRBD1	CASGEGLTGERSPLHF	TGTGCCAGCGGTGAAGGGCTGACAGGGGAGAGGTCACCCCTCCACTTT
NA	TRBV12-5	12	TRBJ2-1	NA	CASGLARYEQFF	TGTGCTAGTGGTTTGGCCAGATATGAGCAGTTCTTC
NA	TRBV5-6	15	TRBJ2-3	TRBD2	CASSPSGTPGDTQYF	TGTGCCAGCAGCCCTAGCGGTACTCCAGGGGATACGCAGTATTTT
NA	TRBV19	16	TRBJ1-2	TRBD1	CASRPLAGGFNYGYTF	TGTGCCAGTAGGCCGCTGGCAGGGGGTTTCAACTATGGCTACACCTTC
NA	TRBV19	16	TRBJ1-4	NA	CASSKVPTGTNEKLFF	TGTGCCAGTAGTAAGGTCCCGACTGGAACTAATGAAAAACTGTTTTTT
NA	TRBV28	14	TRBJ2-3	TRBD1	CASSPDRGTDTQYF	TGTGCCAGCAGCCCCGACAGGGGTACAGATACGCAGTATTTT
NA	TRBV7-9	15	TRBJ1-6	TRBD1	CASSPSGTVRSPLHF	TGTGCCAGCAGTCCTTCAGGGACAGTAAGATCACCCCTCCACTTT
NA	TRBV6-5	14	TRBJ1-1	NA	CASTGGAGNTEAFF	TGTGCCAGCACGGGGGGTGCGGGGAACACTGAAGCTTTCTTT
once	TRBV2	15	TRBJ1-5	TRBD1	CASSASGTGVQPQHF	TGTGCCAGCAGCGCCAGCGGGACAGGGGTTCAGCCCCAGCATTTT
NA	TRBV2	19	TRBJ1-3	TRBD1	CASSEQRVGQGVSGNTIYF	TGTGCCAGCAGTGAACAAAGAGTGGGACAGGGGGTTTCTGGAAACACCATATATTTT
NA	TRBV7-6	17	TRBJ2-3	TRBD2	CASSLGRTSGRADTQYF	TGTGCCAGCAGCTTAGGGCGGACTAGCGGGAGAGCAGATACGCAGTATTTT